A selection of T cell receptor beta chains follows, all from one sample in a study of blood T cell repertoires in COVID-19. Only in-frame clones appear in the TCRdb table, and some are missing; sequencing was by immunoSEQ multiplex PCR. The sample lists tens of thousands of clones; roughly 86% were seen once. The specimen was peripheral blood. These receptors were obtained from a woman aged 45-65 years with acute or convalescent COVID-19. The CDR3 runs from the conserved cysteine through the conserved F or W. D genes are given only for firm matches. A clone size is listed for some rows: how often the clone was seen (once, few, many), or a class if it is expanded.

abundance: NA; j_gene: TRBJ1-5; v_gene: TRBV2; d_gene: NA; CDR3nt: TGTGCCAGCAGTGAATATATAACAGTCAATCAGCCCCAGCATTTT; CDR3aa: CASSEYITVNQPQHF
abundance: NA; j_gene: TRBJ1-4; v_gene: TRBV5-4; d_gene: NA; CDR3nt: TGTGCCAGCAGCGATCAGGGGCCATCCGAAAAACTGTTTTTT; CDR3aa: CASSDQGPSEKLFF
abundance: NA; j_gene: TRBJ1-2; v_gene: TRBV5-1; d_gene: NA; CDR3nt: TGCGCCAGCAGCGTGGCCGGGACATCGAACTATGGCTACACCTTC; CDR3aa: CASSVAGTSNYGYTF
abundance: NA; j_gene: TRBJ2-6; v_gene: TRBV28; d_gene: NA; CDR3nt: TGTGCCAGCGGGGAGCCCCTCTCTGGGGCCAACGTCCTGACTTTC; CDR3aa: CASGEPLSGANVLTF
abundance: NA; j_gene: TRBJ1-2; v_gene: TRBV6-5; d_gene: NA; CDR3nt: TGTGCCAGCAACCCGGACAGAAGTCTTGGCTACACCTTC; CDR3aa: CASNPDRSLGYTF
abundance: NA; j_gene: TRBJ1-5; v_gene: TRBV2; d_gene: NA; CDR3nt: TGTGCCAGCAGTCTTGAGGCAGGGAATCAGCCCCAGCATTTT; CDR3aa: CASSLEAGNQPQHF
abundance: NA; j_gene: TRBJ1-5; v_gene: TRBV30; d_gene: TRBD1; CDR3nt: TGTGCCTGGAGCGAGGGGACAGGCCTCGCCCCGGCGCATTTT; CDR3aa: CAWSEGTGLAPAHF
abundance: NA; j_gene: TRBJ2-1; v_gene: TRBV2; d_gene: NA; CDR3nt: TGTGCCAGCCTCCGGGACTCCTCCTACAATGAGCAGTTCTTC; CDR3aa: CASLRDSSYNEQFF
abundance: once; j_gene: TRBJ2-5; v_gene: TRBV4-1; d_gene: NA; CDR3nt: TGCGCCAGCAGCCAAGGCGTAGCAGAGGTATACCAAGAGACCCAGTACTTC; CDR3aa: CASSQGVAEVYQETQYF
abundance: NA; j_gene: TRBJ1-1; v_gene: TRBV7-2; d_gene: NA; CDR3nt: TGTGCCAGCAGCTTAGGCAGGGCGAACACTGAAGCTTTCTTT; CDR3aa: CASSLGRANTEAFF
abundance: NA; j_gene: TRBJ2-3; v_gene: TRBV19; d_gene: TRBD2; CDR3nt: TGTGCCACCCTAGCGGGAGTCGGTTTAGGCACAGATACGCAGTATTTT; CDR3aa: CATLAGVGLGTDTQYF
abundance: NA; j_gene: TRBJ1-2; v_gene: TRBV5-1; d_gene: NA; CDR3nt: TGCGCCAGCAGCTTGGAGTCAGGATCGGCCGATGGCTACACCTTC; CDR3aa: CASSLESGSADGYTF
abundance: NA; j_gene: TRBJ1-2; v_gene: TRBV13; d_gene: TRBD1; CDR3nt: TGTGCCAGCAGCTTTAAGGGACAGGGAGTAGATGGCTACACCTTC; CDR3aa: CASSFKGQGVDGYTF
abundance: NA; j_gene: TRBJ1-5; v_gene: TRBV6-1; d_gene: NA; CDR3nt: TGTGCCAGCAGTGGGGAGGGGGGGAGGTGGGACAATCAGCCCCAGCATTTT; CDR3aa: CASSGEGGRWDNQPQHF
abundance: once; j_gene: TRBJ1-1; v_gene: TRBV3-1/TRBV3-2; d_gene: NA; CDR3nt: TGTGCCAGCAGCTGGAAGACAGCGAACACTGAAGCTTTCTTT; CDR3aa: CASSWKTANTEAFF
abundance: NA; j_gene: TRBJ1-2; v_gene: TRBV12-3/TRBV12-4; d_gene: NA; CDR3nt: TGTGCCAGCAGTTTAGGCGCTCTAGGCTACACCTTC; CDR3aa: CASSLGALGYTF
abundance: NA; j_gene: TRBJ1-1; v_gene: TRBV7-9; d_gene: NA; CDR3nt: TGTGCCAGCAGCCTCAGGGGATCTGAAGCTTTCTTT; CDR3aa: CASSLRGSEAFF
abundance: NA; j_gene: TRBJ2-3; v_gene: TRBV5-1; d_gene: TRBD1; CDR3nt: TGCGCCAGCAGCTTGGGACAGGGATCTGATACGCAGTATTTT; CDR3aa: CASSLGQGSDTQYF
abundance: NA; j_gene: TRBJ2-5; v_gene: TRBV7-8; d_gene: NA; CDR3nt: TGTGCCAGCAGCTTACAGGCTCTCCAAGAGACCCAGTACTTC; CDR3aa: CASSLQALQETQYF
abundance: NA; j_gene: TRBJ2-3; v_gene: TRBV7-9; d_gene: TRBD2; CDR3nt: TGTGCCCCCTCCCCGGGGAATAGCGGGAGCAAGGCGCAGTATTTT; CDR3aa: CAPSPGNSGSKAQYF
abundance: NA; j_gene: TRBJ1-3; v_gene: TRBV4-1; d_gene: NA; CDR3nt: TGCGCCAGCAGCACCCGTAACTCGGGACATCGCTCTGGAAACACCATATATTTT; CDR3aa: CASSTRNSGHRSGNTIYF
abundance: NA; j_gene: TRBJ2-2; v_gene: TRBV11-3; d_gene: NA; CDR3nt: TGTGCCAGCAGCTTAAAACATGGGGAGCTGTTTTTT; CDR3aa: CASSLKHGELFF
abundance: NA; j_gene: TRBJ2-7; v_gene: TRBV7-2; d_gene: TRBD2; CDR3nt: TGTGCCAGCTCCCCGTCGCGGGGGGTCGAGCAGTACTTC; CDR3aa: CASSPSRGVEQYF
abundance: NA; j_gene: TRBJ2-1; v_gene: TRBV23-1; d_gene: TRBD2; CDR3nt: TGCGCCAGCAGTCGGGGGGGAGGTATACATGAGCAGTTCTTC; CDR3aa: CASSRGGGIHEQFF
abundance: NA; j_gene: TRBJ1-2; v_gene: TRBV30; d_gene: TRBD1; CDR3nt: TGTGCCTGGGGCGGGACAGGGAATGGCTACACCTTC; CDR3aa: CAWGGTGNGYTF
abundance: NA; j_gene: TRBJ1-1; v_gene: TRBV3-1/TRBV3-2; d_gene: NA; CDR3nt: TGTGCCAGCAGCCAAGATAGCAATCCGGCTGCGGGAGCTTTCTTT; CDR3aa: CASSQDSNPAAGAFF
abundance: NA; j_gene: TRBJ2-3; v_gene: TRBV7-6; d_gene: TRBD2; CDR3nt: TGTGCCAGCAGCGATAGCGGGGGGGCAGCAGATACGCAGTATTTT; CDR3aa: CASSDSGGAADTQYF
abundance: NA; j_gene: TRBJ2-3; v_gene: TRBV19; d_gene: NA; CDR3nt: TGTGCCAGTAGTCGGCTAGCGACTACAGATACGCAGTATTTT; CDR3aa: CASSRLATTDTQYF
abundance: once; j_gene: TRBJ2-1; v_gene: TRBV21-1; d_gene: NA; CDR3nt: TGTGCCAGCAGCAAAAACTTTGACAGTTGGGGATTCTACAATGAGCAGTTCTTC; CDR3aa: CASSKNFDSWGFYNEQFF
abundance: NA; j_gene: TRBJ1-5; v_gene: TRBV24-1; d_gene: NA; CDR3nt: TGTGCCACCAGTGCCGGTCGGGGTTCGGGTTATAGCAATCAGCCCCAGCATTTT; CDR3aa: CATSAGRGSGYSNQPQHF
abundance: few; j_gene: TRBJ2-7; v_gene: TRBV7-9; d_gene: TRBD1; CDR3nt: TGTGCCAGCAGCCCCTCTTGGTCGAGACAGGGGGCTGATGAGCAGTACTTC; CDR3aa: CASSPSWSRQGADEQYF
abundance: NA; j_gene: TRBJ1-4; v_gene: TRBV18; d_gene: TRBD1; CDR3nt: TGTGCCAGCTCACAAAGGACAGGGAGAGAAAAACTGTTTTTT; CDR3aa: CASSQRTGREKLFF
abundance: once; j_gene: TRBJ1-6; v_gene: TRBV5-1; d_gene: TRBD1; CDR3nt: TGCGCCAGCAGGGCGGGACAGGGGGATTCACCCCTCCACTTT; CDR3aa: CASRAGQGDSPLHF
abundance: NA; j_gene: TRBJ1-6; v_gene: TRBV7-8; d_gene: NA; CDR3nt: TGTGCCAGCAGCACGGGACTGTACTCTCACCTCCACTTT; CDR3aa: CASSTGLYSHLHF
abundance: NA; j_gene: TRBJ2-1; v_gene: TRBV6-2/TRBV6-3; d_gene: NA; CDR3nt: TGTGCCAGCAGTCCGACCCTAGCGTGGGCCTATGAGCAGTTCTTC; CDR3aa: CASSPTLAWAYEQFF
abundance: NA; j_gene: TRBJ2-1; v_gene: TRBV29-1; d_gene: NA; CDR3nt: TGCAGCGTTGGGGAGCGGGCAACTATTCGGTTCTTC; CDR3aa: CSVGERATIRFF
abundance: NA; j_gene: TRBJ1-6; v_gene: TRBV30; d_gene: TRBD1; CDR3nt: TGTGCCTGGAGAGCGACAGGGTATGGTTCACCCCTCCACTTT; CDR3aa: CAWRATGYGSPLHF
abundance: NA; j_gene: TRBJ1-2; v_gene: TRBV19; d_gene: NA; CDR3nt: TGTGCCAGTAGTACCGGCAATCGGGCTAACTATGGCTACACCTTC; CDR3aa: CASSTGNRANYGYTF
abundance: NA; j_gene: TRBJ1-1; v_gene: TRBV6-5; d_gene: NA; CDR3nt: TGTGCCATCTCGAGACAGGTGGGTCTGAACACTGAAGCTTTCTTT; CDR3aa: CAISRQVGLNTEAFF
abundance: few; j_gene: TRBJ2-2; v_gene: TRBV4-3; d_gene: NA; CDR3nt: TGCGCCAGCAGCCAACCCTCTGGGGGGGCCTTCGGGGAGCTGTTTTTT; CDR3aa: CASSQPSGGAFGELFF
abundance: NA; j_gene: TRBJ1-6; v_gene: TRBV19; d_gene: TRBD1; CDR3nt: TGTGCCAGTAGTATCGGGACAGATAATTCACCCCTCCACTTT; CDR3aa: CASSIGTDNSPLHF
abundance: NA; j_gene: TRBJ2-1; v_gene: TRBV6-5; d_gene: NA; CDR3nt: TGTGCCAGCAGTTACAGATCTCAGGCCCCCCATGAGCAGTTCTTC; CDR3aa: CASSYRSQAPHEQFF